The 11 T cell receptor beta chains presented below share a single source sample, sequenced in a study of blood T cells in healthy people across ages. Then a second PCR, running roughly 7 to 11 cycles, was carried out with a sample-barcoded 5' primer and a J-beta primer mix. Each CDR3 protein is one row after TCRdb ran MiXCR on the 5' RACE reads. The data hold approximately 850,000 distinct CDR3 sequences, with nearly 60% observed a single time. Input material: blood. These receptors all stem from a man aged 30-40 years in good health.

The V and J genes are TRBV29-1 and TRBJ2-1; D is uncertain. This CDR3 is 11 amino acids long. Germline V gene data show CDR1 as SQVTM and CDR2 as ANQGSEA. V was cut by 8 bases and J by 9 bases, with 14 bases left in between. The CDR3 reads CSLASLGEQFF. The CDR3 DNA reads TGCAGCCTTGCCAGTTTGGGTGAGCAGTTCTTC.

The rearrangement joins TRBV20-1 to TRBJ2-4; weak D call: TRBD2 (7 bases). CDR3 length: 14 residues. The ends were cut back, 7 bases at V and 2 bases at J, with 15 bases in the middle. From germline, CDR1 is DFQATT and CDR2 SNEGSKA (reference sequence). The CDR3 reads CSVKGGATKNIQYF. The CDR3 nucleotides are TGCAGTGTCAAAGGGGGGGCAACCAAAAACATTCAGTACTTC.

The chain has TRBV4-3 and TRBJ2-3; the match to TRBD2 covers 8 bases. The CDR3 spans 16 residues. Losses at the gene ends were 1 base for V and 6 bases for J; bases not matched to a gene: 9. CDR1 and CDR2 from the germline V gene are LGHNA and YSLEER. In DNA, the CDR3 is TGCGCCAGCAGCCAAGGCCCCTCAGCGGGAGAGGATACGCAGTATTTT. Amino acids: CASSQGPSAGEDTQYF.

The CDR3 sequence is CASRGSDSGANVLTF. CDR3 in DNA: TGTGCCAGCCGGGGCAGTGACTCTGGGGCCAACGTCCTGACTTTC. The chain recombines TRBV28 with TRBJ2-6; the D call may be TRBD1 or TRBD2 (5 bases each). CDR1 MDHEN and CDR2 SYDVKM come from the germline V gene. V was pared by 8 bases and J by 0 bases, with 11 bases between. The CDR3 is made up of 15 amino acids.

The V call is TRBV29-1, the J call TRBJ2-1; D may be TRBD1 (6 bases). Germline assignment: CDR1 SQVTM and CDR2 ANQGSEA. V was clipped by 5 bases and J by 12 bases, with 17 bases between them. The CDR3 has 12 residues. CDR3 bases: TGCAGCGTTCAGGGGACGGTTGGGGTGCAGTTCTTC. It encodes CSVQGTVGVQFF.

The gene calls are TRBV5-1 and TRBJ2-3, with 12 bases identical to TRBD1. Germline assignment: CDR1 SGHRS and CDR2 YFSETQ. Trimming took 0 bases from V and 7 from J; bases not matched to a gene: 18. The CDR3 extends over 20 amino acids. The CDR3 bases are TGCGCCAGCAGCTTGGTCAGTTGGGACGCCGGGACAGGGGGCCGGAATACGCAGTATTTT. It encodes CASSLVSWDAGTGGRNTQYF. Supplemented by reference TRBV5-1 and TRBJ2-3, the full variable domain reads KAGVTQTPRYLIKTRGQQVTLSCSPISGHRSVSWYQQTPGQGLQFLFEYFSETQRNKGNFPGRFSGRQFSNSRSEMNVSTLELGDSALYLCASSLVSWDAGTGGRNTQYFGPGTRLTVL.

Only a few counts were recorded for this clonotype. The chain combines TRBV7-2 with TRBJ2-1, with a weak D call TRBD2 (6 bases). This CDR3 comprises 16 residues. Germline V lookup: CDR1 SGHTA, CDR2 FQGNSA. The V and J ends lost 5 bases and 0 bases respectively, with 14 bases between them. CDR3 protein: CASSPVGGSSYNEQFF. CDR3 DNA: TGTGCCAGCAGCCCCGTTGGGGGGAGCTCCTACAATGAGCAGTTCTTC.

The V call is TRBV29-1, the J call TRBJ2-3, with a tentative D call TRBD2 (5 bases). Germline V gene sequence: CDR1 SQVTM, CDR2 ANQGSEA. This CDR3 comprises 15 residues. With 6 bases removed from V and 2 bases from J, the gap between germline ends came to 18 bases. The CDR3 sequence is CSVVTTDYPTDTQYF. The CDR3 nucleotides read TGCAGCGTAGTGACTACCGACTACCCCACAGATACGCAGTATTTT.

This chain uses TRBV7-9 with TRBJ2-5; perhaps TRBD2 as D (6 bases). This CDR3 comprises 12 residues. Germline-derived CDR1 and CDR2 are SEHNR and FQNEAQ (reference sequence). V lost 10 bases and J 5 bases, leaving 14 bases between the germline ends. The DNA for the CDR3 is TGTGCCATCTCCGGGAGTGGGGAGACCCAGTACTTC. As protein: CAISGSGETQYF.

This clonotype showed up just a few times. The chain links TRBV6-6 to TRBJ2-5; TRBD1 matches at 9 bases. Germline CDR1 and CDR2: MNHNY and SVGAGI (reference sequence). V trimming: 5 bases; J trimming: 10 bases; junction bases outside the gene matches: 8. The CDR3 length is 13 residues. CDR3 in DNA: TGTGCCAGCAGTATACAGGGGGCTCTCGACCAGTACTTC. Residues: CASSIQGALDQYF.

This chain links TRBV6-2 or TRBV6-3 with TRBJ2-2; no clear D. The germline V gene has CDR1 MNHEY and CDR2 SVGEGT. Trimming left V 6 bases short and J 6 bases short, with 11 bases between. The CDR3 covers 13 residues. The CDR3 reads CASSQALAGELFF. DNA for the CDR3: TGTGCCAGCAGCCAGGCTCTCGCCGGGGAGCTGTTTTTT.